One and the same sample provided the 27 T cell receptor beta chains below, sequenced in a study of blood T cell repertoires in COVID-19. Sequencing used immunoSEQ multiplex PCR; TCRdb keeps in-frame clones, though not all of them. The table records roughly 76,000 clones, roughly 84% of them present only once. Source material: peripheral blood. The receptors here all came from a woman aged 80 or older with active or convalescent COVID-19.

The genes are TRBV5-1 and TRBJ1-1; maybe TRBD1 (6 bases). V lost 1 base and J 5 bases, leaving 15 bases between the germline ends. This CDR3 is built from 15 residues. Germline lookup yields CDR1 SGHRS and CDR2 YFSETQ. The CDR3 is CASSLSGQRRTEAFF. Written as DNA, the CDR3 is TGCGCCAGCAGCTTGTCCGGACAGCGTCGGACTGAAGCTTTCTTT. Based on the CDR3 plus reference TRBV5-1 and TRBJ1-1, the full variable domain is KAGVTQTPRYLIKTRGQQVTLSCSPISGHRSVSWYQQTPGQGLQFLFEYFSETQRNKGNFPGRFSGRQFSNSRSEMNVSTLELGDSALYLCASSLSGQRRTEAFFGQGTRLTVV.

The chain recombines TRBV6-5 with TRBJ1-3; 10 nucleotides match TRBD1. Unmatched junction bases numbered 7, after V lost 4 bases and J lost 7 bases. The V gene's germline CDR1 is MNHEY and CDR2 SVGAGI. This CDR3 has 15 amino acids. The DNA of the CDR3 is TGTGCCAGCAGTTTAGACAGGGGGCATGGTAACACCATATATTTT. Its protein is CASSLDRGHGNTIYF.

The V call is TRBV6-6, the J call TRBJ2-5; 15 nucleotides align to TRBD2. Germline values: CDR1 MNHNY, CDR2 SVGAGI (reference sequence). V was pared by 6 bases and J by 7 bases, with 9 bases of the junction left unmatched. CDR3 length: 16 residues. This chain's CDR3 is CASSRGLAGGLVTQYF. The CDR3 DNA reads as TGTGCCAGCAGCCGTGGACTAGCGGGGGGGTTGGTGACCCAGTACTTC.

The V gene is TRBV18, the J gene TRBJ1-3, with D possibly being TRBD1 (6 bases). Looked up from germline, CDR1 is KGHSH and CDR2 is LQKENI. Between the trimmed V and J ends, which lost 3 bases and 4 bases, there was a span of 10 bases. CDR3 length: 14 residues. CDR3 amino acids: CASSPAGEGNTIYF. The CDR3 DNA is TGTGCCAGCTCACCCGCAGGGGAAGGAAACACCATATATTTT. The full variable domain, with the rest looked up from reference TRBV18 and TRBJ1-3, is NAGVMQNPRHLVRRRGQEARLRCSPMKGHSHVYWYRQLPEEGLKFMVYLQKENIIDESGMPKERFSAEFPKEGPSILRIQQVVRGDSAAYFCASSPAGEGNTIYFGEGSWLTVV.

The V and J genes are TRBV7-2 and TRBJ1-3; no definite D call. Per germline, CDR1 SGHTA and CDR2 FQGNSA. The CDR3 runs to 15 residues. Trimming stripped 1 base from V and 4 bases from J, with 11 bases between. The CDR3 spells CASSLVILGGNTIYF. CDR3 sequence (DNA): TGTGCCAGCAGCTTAGTGATTCTAGGAGGAAACACCATATATTTT.

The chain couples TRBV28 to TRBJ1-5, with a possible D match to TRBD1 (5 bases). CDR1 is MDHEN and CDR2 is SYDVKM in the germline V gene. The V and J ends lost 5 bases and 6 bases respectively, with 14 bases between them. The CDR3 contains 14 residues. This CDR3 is CASSPTWGGQPQHF. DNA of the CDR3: TGTGCCAGCAGTCCTACCTGGGGGGGTCAGCCCCAGCATTTT.

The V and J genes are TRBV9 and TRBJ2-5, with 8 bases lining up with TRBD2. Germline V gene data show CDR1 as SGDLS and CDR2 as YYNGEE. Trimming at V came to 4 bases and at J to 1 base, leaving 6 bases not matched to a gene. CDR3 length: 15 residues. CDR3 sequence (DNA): TGTGCCAGCAGCTCGGGTAGCGGGGCCCAAGAGACCCAGTACTTC. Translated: CASSSGSGAQETQYF. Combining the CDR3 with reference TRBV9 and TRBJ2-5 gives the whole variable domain DSGVTQTPKHLITATGQRVTLRCSPRSGDLSVYWYQQSLDQGLQFLIQYYNGEERAKGNILERFSAQQFPDLHSELNLSSLELGDSALYFCASSSGSGAQETQYFGPGTRLLVL.

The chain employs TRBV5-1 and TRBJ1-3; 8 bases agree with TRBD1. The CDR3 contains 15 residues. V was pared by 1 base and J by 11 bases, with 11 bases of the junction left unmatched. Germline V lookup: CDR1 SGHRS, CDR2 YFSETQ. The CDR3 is CASSLSQGAGKAIYF. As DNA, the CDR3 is TGCGCCAGCAGCTTGTCCCAGGGGGCCGGGAAGGCCATATATTTT.

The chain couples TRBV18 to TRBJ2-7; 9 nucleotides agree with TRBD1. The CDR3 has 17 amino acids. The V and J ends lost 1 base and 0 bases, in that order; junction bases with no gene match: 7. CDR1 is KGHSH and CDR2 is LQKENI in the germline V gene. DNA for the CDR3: TGTGCCAGCTCACCACGTCCGACAGGGGGGGACTCCTACGAGCAGTACTTC. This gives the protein CASSPRPTGGDSYEQYF.

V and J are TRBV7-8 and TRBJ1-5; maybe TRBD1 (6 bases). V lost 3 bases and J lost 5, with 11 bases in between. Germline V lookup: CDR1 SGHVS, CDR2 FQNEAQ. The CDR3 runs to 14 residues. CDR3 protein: CASSLWGRDQPQHF. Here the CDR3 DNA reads TGTGCCAGCAGCTTGTGGGGGCGTGATCAGCCCCAGCATTTT. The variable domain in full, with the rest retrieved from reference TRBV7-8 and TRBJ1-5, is GAGVSQSPRYKVAKRGQDVALRCDPISGHVSLFWYQQALGQGPEFLTYFQNEAQLDKSGLPSDRFFAERPEGSVSTLKIQRTQQEDSAVYLCASSLWGRDQPQHFGDGTRLSIL.

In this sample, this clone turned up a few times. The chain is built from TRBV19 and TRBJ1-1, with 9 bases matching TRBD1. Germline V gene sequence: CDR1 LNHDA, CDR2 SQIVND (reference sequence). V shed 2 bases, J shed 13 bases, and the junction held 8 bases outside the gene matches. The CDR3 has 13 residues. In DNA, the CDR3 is TGTGCCAGTAGTATACTTCAAGACAGGGGGATTTTCTTT. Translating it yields CASSILQDRGIFF.

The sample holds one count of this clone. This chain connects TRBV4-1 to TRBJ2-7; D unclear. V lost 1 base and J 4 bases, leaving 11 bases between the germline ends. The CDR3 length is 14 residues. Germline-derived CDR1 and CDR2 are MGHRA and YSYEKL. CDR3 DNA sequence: TGCGCCAGCAGCCAAGTTGCTCAGAATTACGAGCAGTACTTC. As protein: CASSQVAQNYEQYF.

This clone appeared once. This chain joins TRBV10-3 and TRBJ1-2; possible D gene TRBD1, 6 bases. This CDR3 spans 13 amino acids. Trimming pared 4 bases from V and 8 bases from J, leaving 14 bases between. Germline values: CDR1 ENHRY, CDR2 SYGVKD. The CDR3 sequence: CAISGRAGDGYTF. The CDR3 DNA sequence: TGTGCCATCAGTGGCCGGGCAGGGGACGGCTACACCTTC.

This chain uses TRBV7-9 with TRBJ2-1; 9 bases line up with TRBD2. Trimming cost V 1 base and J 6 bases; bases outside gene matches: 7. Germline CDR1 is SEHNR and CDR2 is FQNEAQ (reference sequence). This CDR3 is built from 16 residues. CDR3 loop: CASSLVRASGVNEQFF. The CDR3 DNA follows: TGTGCCAGCAGCTTAGTTCGGGCTAGCGGGGTCAATGAGCAGTTCTTC.

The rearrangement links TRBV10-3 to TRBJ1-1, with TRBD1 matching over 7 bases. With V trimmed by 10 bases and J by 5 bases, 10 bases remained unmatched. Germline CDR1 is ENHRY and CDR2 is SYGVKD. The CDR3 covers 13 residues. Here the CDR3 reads CATTAGGITEAFF. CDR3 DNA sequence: TGTGCCACCACCGCAGGGGGAATTACTGAAGCTTTCTTT.

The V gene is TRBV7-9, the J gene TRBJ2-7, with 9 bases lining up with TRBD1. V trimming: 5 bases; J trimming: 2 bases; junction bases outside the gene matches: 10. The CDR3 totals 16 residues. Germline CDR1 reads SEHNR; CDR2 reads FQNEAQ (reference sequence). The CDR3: CASSRMSGQGTYEQYF. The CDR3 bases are TGTGCCAGCAGCCGAATGAGCGGACAGGGGACCTACGAGCAGTACTTC.

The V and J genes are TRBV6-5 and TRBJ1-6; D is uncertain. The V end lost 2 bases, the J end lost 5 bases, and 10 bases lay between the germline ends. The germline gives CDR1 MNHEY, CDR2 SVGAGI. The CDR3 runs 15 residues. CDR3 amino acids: CASSYPRLDNSPLHF. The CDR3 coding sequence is TGTGCCAGCAGTTACCCTAGACTGGATAATTCACCCCTCCACTTT.

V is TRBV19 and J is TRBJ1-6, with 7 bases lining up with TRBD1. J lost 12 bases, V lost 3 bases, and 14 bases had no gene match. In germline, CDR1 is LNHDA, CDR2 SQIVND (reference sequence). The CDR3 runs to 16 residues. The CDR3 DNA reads TGTGCCAGTAGTATTGGGACAGTAGGTGGTCAATTACCCCTCCACTTT. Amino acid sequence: CASSIGTVGGQLPLHF.

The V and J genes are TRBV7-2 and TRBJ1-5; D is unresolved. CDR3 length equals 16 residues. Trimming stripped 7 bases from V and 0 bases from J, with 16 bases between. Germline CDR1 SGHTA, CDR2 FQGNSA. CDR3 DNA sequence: TGTGCCAGCACCTTGATGCACGCAGATAGCAATCAGCCCCAGCATTTT. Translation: CASTLMHADSNQPQHF.

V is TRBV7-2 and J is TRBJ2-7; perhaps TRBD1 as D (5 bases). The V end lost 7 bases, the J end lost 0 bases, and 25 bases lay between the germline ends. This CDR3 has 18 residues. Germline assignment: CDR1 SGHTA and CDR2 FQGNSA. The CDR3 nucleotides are TGTGCCAGCACCGACTTGGATCGTTGGGGCCCGAGCTCCTACGAGCAGTACTTC. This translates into CASTDLDRWGPSSYEQYF.

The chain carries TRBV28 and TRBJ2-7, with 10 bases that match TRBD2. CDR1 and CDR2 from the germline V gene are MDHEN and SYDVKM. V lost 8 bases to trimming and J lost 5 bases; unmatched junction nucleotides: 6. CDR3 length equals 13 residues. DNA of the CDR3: TGTGCCAGCGCGGCTAGCGGGGGCAACGAGCAGTACTTC. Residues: CASAASGGNEQYF.

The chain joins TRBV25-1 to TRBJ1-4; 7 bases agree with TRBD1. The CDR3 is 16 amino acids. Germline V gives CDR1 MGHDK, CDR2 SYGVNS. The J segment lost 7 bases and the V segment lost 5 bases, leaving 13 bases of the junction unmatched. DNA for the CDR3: TGTGCCAGCAGTCCACCAACGACAGGGCGAGGTGAAAAACTGTTTTTT. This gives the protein CASSPPTTGRGEKLFF.

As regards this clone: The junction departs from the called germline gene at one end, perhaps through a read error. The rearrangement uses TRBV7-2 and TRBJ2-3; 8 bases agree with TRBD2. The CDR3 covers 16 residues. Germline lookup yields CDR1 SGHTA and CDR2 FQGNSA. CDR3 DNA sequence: TGTGCCATCAGCACCGGGACTAGGAGATTAACAGATACGCAGTATTTT. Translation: CAISTGTRRLTDTQYF.

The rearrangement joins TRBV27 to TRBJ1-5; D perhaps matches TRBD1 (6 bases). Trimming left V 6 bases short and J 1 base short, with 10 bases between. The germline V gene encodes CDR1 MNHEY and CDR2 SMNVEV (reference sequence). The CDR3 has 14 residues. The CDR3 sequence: CASSPGQSNQPQHF. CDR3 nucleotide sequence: TGTGCCAGCAGCCCCGGACAGAGCAATCAGCCCCAGCATTTT.

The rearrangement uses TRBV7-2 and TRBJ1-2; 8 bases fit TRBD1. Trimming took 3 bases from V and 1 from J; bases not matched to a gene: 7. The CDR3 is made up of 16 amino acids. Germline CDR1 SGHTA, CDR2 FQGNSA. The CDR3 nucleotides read TGTGCCAGCAGCTTTGGTAGACAGGGGAATAACTATGGCTACACCTTC. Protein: CASSFGRQGNNYGYTF.

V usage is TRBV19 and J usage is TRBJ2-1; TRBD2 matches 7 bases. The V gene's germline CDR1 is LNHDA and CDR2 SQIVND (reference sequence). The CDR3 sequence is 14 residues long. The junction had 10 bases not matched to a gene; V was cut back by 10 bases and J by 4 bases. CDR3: CATRAGSVYNEQFF. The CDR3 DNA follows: TGTGCCACTAGAGCGGGGAGTGTATACAATGAGCAGTTCTTC.

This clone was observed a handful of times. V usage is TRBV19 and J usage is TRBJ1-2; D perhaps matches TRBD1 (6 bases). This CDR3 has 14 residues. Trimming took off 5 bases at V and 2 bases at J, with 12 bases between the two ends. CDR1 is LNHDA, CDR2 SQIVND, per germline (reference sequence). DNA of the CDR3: TGTGCCAGTAGTTTAACGACAGGCAACTATGGCTACACCTTC. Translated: CASSLTTGNYGYTF.